This T cell receptor beta chain was observed in a study of shared clonotypes between healthy human individuals. Broader study findings: With four donors compared, roughly 5% of naive CD4 clonotypes were shared. The sole specimen, blood, was sampled, and tissue repertoires likely differ.

Adults of Caucasian background living in Nashville, Tennessee made up all donors. The J segment lost 6 bases and the V segment lost 7 bases, leaving 6 bases of the junction unmatched. This CDR3 contains 14 residues. The germline V gene has CDR1 SGHDT and CDR2 YYEEEE. On this clone itself: Its antigen is undetermined.

Sequencing was performed with immunoSEQ multiplex PCR; in TCRdb, only in-frame clones are kept and a portion is missing. The table records 950,000 to 1,300,000 clones, approximately 70% of them present only once. Sequences were obtained from memory CD4+ T cells sorted from blood. Specified subset: CD45RA-negative fraction. V usage is TRBV5-6 and J usage is TRBJ2-1, with 11 bases fitting TRBD2. This clonotype was sampled from a man aged 18-30 years in good health. In DNA form, the CDR3 reads TGTGCCAGCCTTCTAGCGGGGGGACGCAATGAGCAGTTCTTC. It translates to CASLLAGGRNEQFF.